Presented here are 27 T cell receptor beta chains from one specimen sequenced in a study of T cell responses to AZD1222 COVID-19 vaccine. Sequencing used immunoSEQ multiplex PCR; TCRdb keeps in-frame clones, though not all of them. The data hold 100,000 to 150,000 clones, with roughly 90% observed a single time. Source: peripheral blood, taken on day 0 of AZD1222 vaccination. These receptors were collected from an adult in good health.

V is TRBV7-9 and J is TRBJ1-5; D might be TRBD1 (6 bases). From germline, CDR1 is SEHNR and CDR2 FQNEAQ (reference sequence). Deletions cut 5 bases from V and 5 bases from J, with 13 bases between. This CDR3 has 14 amino acids. The CDR3 nucleotides are TGTGCCAGCAGCCCTACAGGGAATGATCAGCCCCAGCATTTT. Translating gives CASSPTGNDQPQHF. The full variable domain, its missing parts supplied by reference TRBV7-9 and TRBJ1-5, is DTGVSQNPRHKITKRGQNVTFRCDPISEHNRLYWYRQTLGQGPEFLTYFQNEAQLEKSRLLSDRFSAERPKGSFSTLEIQRTEQGDSAMYLCASSPTGNDQPQHFGDGTRLSIL.

The V and J genes are TRBV27 and TRBJ1-5; D not resolved. Germline CDR1 is MNHEY and CDR2 is SMNVEV (reference sequence). V gave up 1 base and J gave up 5 bases, with 9 bases separating them. The CDR3 extends over 14 amino acids. The CDR3 coding sequence is TGTGCCAGCAGTTTATGGGGATCGGATCAGCCCCAGCATTTT. The encoded protein is CASSLWGSDQPQHF.

The chain combines TRBV5-1 with TRBJ1-1; D call uncertain. This CDR3 spans 13 amino acids. Trimming left V 0 bases short and J 1 base short, with 4 bases between. Per the germline V gene, CDR1 is SGHRS and CDR2 is YFSETQ. CDR3 sequence: CASSLGWNTEAFF. As DNA, the CDR3 is TGCGCCAGCAGCTTGGGGTGGAACACTGAAGCTTTCTTT.

The chain has TRBV5-6 and TRBJ2-1, with a possible D match to TRBD2 (5 bases). CDR1 and CDR2 (germline): SGHDT, YYEEEE. The CDR3 is 15 residues long. Trimming took 5 bases from V and 4 from J, leaving 16 bases between them. CDR3 loop: CASSSGGSGYNEQFF. The CDR3 DNA follows: TGTGCCAGCAGTTCGGGTGGATCGGGATACAATGAGCAGTTCTTC.

This sequence joins TRBV6-5 and TRBJ1-2; weak D call: TRBD1 (5 bases). Deletions cut 6 bases from V and 2 bases from J, with 13 bases between. This CDR3 region has 14 residues. Germline-derived CDR1 and CDR2 are MNHEY and SVGAGI. CDR3 sequence: CASRTTGGNYGYTF. CDR3 bases: TGTGCCAGCAGGACAACCGGGGGGAACTATGGCTACACCTTC.

The genes are TRBV7-8 and TRBJ2-7; D perhaps matches TRBD1 (6 bases). Germline assignment: CDR1 SGHVS and CDR2 FQNEAQ. Trimming took 2 bases from V and 7 from J, leaving 15 bases between them. This CDR3 contains 14 residues. CDR3 nucleotide sequence: TGTGCCAGCAGCTTACCCGGACAGCCCAAGGAGCAGTACTTC. Translating gives CASSLPGQPKEQYF. Based on the CDR3 plus reference TRBV7-8 and TRBJ2-7, the full variable domain is GAGVSQSPRYKVAKRGQDVALRCDPISGHVSLFWYQQALGQGPEFLTYFQNEAQLDKSGLPSDRFFAERPEGSVSTLKIQRTQQEDSAVYLCASSLPGQPKEQYFGPGTRLTVT.

The chain carries TRBV27 and TRBJ1-5; 9 nucleotides align to TRBD1. V shed 5 bases, J shed 11 bases, and the junction held 7 bases outside the gene matches. Germline values: CDR1 MNHEY, CDR2 SMNVEV (reference sequence). CDR3 size: 13 residues. CDR3 coding DNA: TGTGCCAGCAGTCGCGGGACAGGGACGGCCCAGCATTTT. Translated, it gives CASSRGTGTAQHF.

The chain links TRBV4-1 to TRBJ1-3; D may be TRBD1 (6 bases). The CDR3 runs to 15 residues. The V end was cut by 8 bases, the J end by 4 bases, with 18 bases between. The germline V gene has CDR1 MGHRA and CDR2 YSYEKL. The CDR3 DNA sequence: TGCGCCAGCCGGGGGGTGTGGGGGCAAGGAAACACCATATATTTT. Its protein is CASRGVWGQGNTIYF.

Here the CDR3 DNA reads TGTGCCAGCAGCGCGACAGGGGGGGACACCGGGGAGCTGTTTTTT. This codes for CASSATGGDTGELFF. The chain has TRBV6-5 and TRBJ2-2; 9 bases line up with TRBD1. CDR3 length: 15 residues. Looked up from germline, CDR1 is MNHEY and CDR2 is SVGAGI. J gave up 3 bases and V 6 bases, and 5 bases lay outside the gene matches.

The V and J genes are TRBV18 and TRBJ1-1; TRBD1 agrees at 8 bases. Germline V CDR1 and CDR2: KGHSH, LQKENI. The CDR3 has 15 residues. J was trimmed by 9 bases and V by 6 bases; bases with no gene match: 15. As DNA, the CDR3 is TGTGCCAGCTCGCAACTCCCGGGACAGGAGCGTAAAGCTTTCTTT. Translation gives CASSQLPGQERKAFF.

J is TRBJ2-1 and V is TRBV5-1; a possible D gene is TRBD1 (5 bases). The CDR3 has 13 amino acids. Trimming removed 6 bases from V and 8 bases from J, with 15 bases in between. Per the germline V gene, CDR1 is SGHRS and CDR2 is YFSETQ. The CDR3 nucleotides are TGCGCCAGCACTTTAGATTCAGGGTATGAGCAGTTCTTC. Translated: CASTLDSGYEQFF.

The rearrangement joins TRBV11-1 to TRBJ1-5, with 7 bases that match TRBD1. The V and J ends lost 5 bases and 4 bases, in that order; junction bases with no gene match: 11. Germline CDR1 SGHAT, CDR2 FQDESV (reference sequence). This CDR3 contains 16 residues. The CDR3 DNA follows: TGTGCCAGCAGCCCCGACCCGGGACAGCCAAATCAGCCCCAGCATTTT. Encoded protein: CASSPDPGQPNQPQHF.

The chain combines TRBV19 with TRBJ1-5, with 10 bases matching TRBD1. CDR3 size: 16 residues. Germline V gene lookup returns CDR1 LNHDA and CDR2 SQIVND (reference sequence). With V trimmed by 4 bases and J by 4 bases, 7 bases remained unmatched. The CDR3: CASSTPGQGLNQPQHF. CDR3 nucleotides: TGTGCCAGTAGTACCCCGGGACAGGGGCTGAATCAGCCCCAGCATTTT.

This chain uses TRBV28 with TRBJ1-4; no clear D. The CDR3 length is 12 residues. In germline, CDR1 is MDHEN, CDR2 SYDVKM. The germline V and J ends were trimmed by 6 bases and 7 bases, with 9 bases remaining between them. The CDR3 DNA reads TGTGCCAGCAGCCGGAACGGTGAAAAACTGTTTTTT. It translates to CASSRNGEKLFF.

This chain joins TRBV5-1 and TRBJ2-5, with TRBD1 identical over 10 bases. The trim removed 4 bases at V and 4 bases at J, leaving 4 bases unmatched. Germline CDR1 SGHRS, CDR2 YFSETQ. The CDR3 runs 14 residues. CDR3: CASSVGQGRETQYF. DNA for the CDR3: TGCGCCAGCAGCGTGGGACAGGGGCGAGAGACCCAGTACTTC.

The CDR3 sequence: CASSPTGLNEKLFF. The CDR3 DNA sequence: TGTGCCAGCTCACCGACAGGGCTTAATGAAAAACTGTTTTTT. This chain joins TRBV18 and TRBJ1-4; the match to TRBD1 covers 7 bases. This CDR3 comprises 14 residues. The V segment lost 3 bases and the J segment 4 bases; nucleotides outside the gene matches: 2. Per the germline V gene, CDR1 is KGHSH and CDR2 is LQKENI.

The chain couples TRBV13 to TRBJ1-1; no clear D gene. Germline V gene data show CDR1 as PRHDT and CDR2 as FYEKMQ (reference sequence). The CDR3 is made up of 16 amino acids. Between the trimmed V and J ends, which lost 5 bases and 2 bases, there was a span of 18 bases. CDR3 sequence reads: CASSPIGQLGNTEAFF. CDR3 DNA: TGTGCCAGCAGCCCCATTGGGCAGTTAGGAAACACTGAAGCTTTCTTT.

The chain combines TRBV23-1 with TRBJ2-7, with a weak D call TRBD2 (5 bases). TRBV23-1 is reported as an ORF; its role is uncertain. This CDR3 is 14 amino acids long. Trimming removed 0 bases at V and 12 bases at J, with 18 bases between. CDR3 bases: TGCGCCAGCAGTCAATCGAGGGCCGGAGACCTTCGGTACTTC. Translation: CASSQSRAGDLRYF.

J is TRBJ1-4 and V is TRBV5-1; unclear D gene. Trimming removed 0 bases at V and 3 bases at J, with 9 bases between. Per the germline V gene, CDR1 is SGHRS and CDR2 is YFSETQ. The CDR3 runs to 15 residues. The DNA for the CDR3 is TGCGCCAGCAGCTTGGTCGCAGGCTCTAATGAAAAACTGTTTTTT. As protein: CASSLVAGSNEKLFF.

The chain joins TRBV7-8 to TRBJ1-4; D perhaps matches TRBD1 (6 bases). Trimming removed 3 bases at V and 10 bases at J, with 21 bases between. The germline CDR1 and CDR2 sequences are SGHVS and FQNEAQ. The CDR3 has 16 amino acids. The CDR3 is CASSFDPGHWYGKLFF. CDR3 coding DNA: TGTGCCAGCAGCTTCGATCCGGGACATTGGTATGGAAAACTGTTTTTT.

The chain combines TRBV2 with TRBJ2-5; possibly TRBD1 or TRBD2 for D (5 bases each). The germline gives CDR1 SNHLY, CDR2 FYNNEI. The V gene lost 4 bases and the J gene lost 2 bases, with 14 bases spanning the gap. CDR3 length: 15 amino acids. This CDR3 reads CASSAVRDAQETQYF. The CDR3 nucleotides are TGTGCCAGCAGTGCCGTTCGGGACGCGCAAGAGACCCAGTACTTC.

This rearrangement joins TRBV21-1 to TRBJ2-3; the table's TRBD1 call for D was not verified on the DNA. TRBV21-1 is recorded as a pseudogene. The CDR3 is 16 residues long. CDR3 protein: CASSADRDRAGDTQYF. The CDR3, as DNA: TGTGCCAGCAGCGCAGACCGGGACAGGGCGGGAGATACGCAGTATTTT.

This clone was recorded once. The chain has TRBV5-1 and TRBJ1-4; the D is unclear. Germline assignment: CDR1 SGHRS and CDR2 YFSETQ. Trimming shortened V by 1 base and J by 0 bases, and 4 bases separated the two germline ends. There are 14 residues in the CDR3. The CDR3 loop reads CASSLLTTNEKLFF. CDR3 DNA: TGCGCCAGCAGCTTGTTGACAACTAATGAAAAACTGTTTTTT.

V usage is TRBV28 and J usage is TRBJ2-3; no firm D call. Germline-derived CDR1 and CDR2 are MDHEN and SYDVKM. Trimming cost V 1 base and J 2 bases, with 10 bases left between them. The length of the CDR3 is 15 residues. The CDR3 loop is CASSLSRIFTDTQYF. The CDR3 nucleotides are TGTGCCAGCAGTTTATCCCGGATTTTCACAGATACGCAGTATTTT.

The chain links TRBV2 to TRBJ2-3, with 7 bases fitting TRBD2. The CDR3 contains 13 residues. V was clipped by 4 bases and J by 5 bases; unmatched bases: 3. Germline assignment: CDR1 SNHLY and CDR2 FYNNEI. CDR3 amino acids: CASSGDYEDTQYF. The CDR3 nucleotides are TGTGCCAGCAGTGGGGACTATGAAGATACGCAGTATTTT. The full variable domain, completed using reference TRBV2 and TRBJ2-3, is EPEVTQTPSHQVTQMGQEVILRCVPISNHLYFYWYRQILGQKVEFLVSFYNNEISEKSEIFDDQFSVERPDGSNFTLKIRSTKLEDSAMYFCASSGDYEDTQYFGPGTRLTVL.

V usage is TRBV4-3 and J usage is TRBJ1-5; D is uncertain. The length of the CDR3 is 15 residues. Germline lookup yields CDR1 LGHNA and CDR2 YSLEER. V was clipped by 0 bases and J by 6 bases, with 12 bases between them. CDR3 sequence reads: CASSQEAGGSQPQHF. CDR3 in DNA: TGCGCCAGCAGCCAAGAGGCAGGTGGTTCTCAGCCCCAGCATTTT.

V and J are TRBV9 and TRBJ1-2; possible D gene TRBD1, 6 bases. Per germline, CDR1 SGDLS and CDR2 YYNGEE. The CDR3 extends over 12 amino acids. With 4 bases removed from V and 4 bases from J, the gap between germline ends came to 8 bases. DNA for the CDR3: TGTGCCAGCAGCCGGGGGCTCTATGGCTACACCTTC. Residues: CASSRGLYGYTF.